Shown below are 14 T cell receptor beta chains from a single sample sequenced in a study of T-cell reconstitution after alpha-beta-depleted transplantation in children. Preparing the TCRbeta library involved the use of unique molecular identifiers. TCRdb analysed the PCR reads with MiXCR anew, one entry per CDR3 protein. Of roughly 150,000 distinct CDR3 sequences detected, roughly 11% appear once; the ten largest clones hold 13%. This material consisted of PBMCs, taken before TCRalphabeta/CD19-depleted stem cell transplant. All receptors come from a boy aged 2 to 10 with acute myeloid leukemia, due to receive a stem cell transplant.

The table lists this clonotype with many counts. The CDR3 DNA is TGCGCCAGCAGCTCTCGAACCGGGACAGGGTTCTACGAGCAGTACTTC. It is translated as CASSSRTGTGFYEQYF. This chain uses TRBV4-1 with TRBJ2-7, with 9 bases lining up with TRBD1. From germline, CDR1 is MGHRA and CDR2 YSYEKL. This CDR3 contains 16 residues. J lost 3 bases, V lost 5 bases, and 11 bases had no gene match.

This clonotype was observed many times. The V gene is TRBV18, the J gene TRBJ1-1; TRBD1 might be the D (5 bases). CDR1 is KGHSH, CDR2 LQKENI, per germline. This CDR3 region has 12 residues. V was pared by 2 bases and J by 11 bases, with 12 bases between. The chain's CDR3 is CASSPGGSLAFF. CDR3 DNA sequence: TGTGCCAGCTCACCAGGGGGTAGTTTGGCTTTCTTT.

Details on this clonotype: A much larger clone differs by one base, so this may be a read error. V usage is TRBV29-1 and J usage is TRBJ1-2; D is possibly TRBD1 (5 bases). From germline, CDR1 is SQVTM and CDR2 ANQGSEA. The CDR3 extends over 14 amino acids. V lost 6 bases and J 6 bases, leaving 20 bases between the germline ends. CDR3 nucleotides: TGCAGCGTCGTTGCCTCCACCGGGGGAGATGGCTACACCTTC. Protein sequence: CSVVASTGGDGYTF.

This clonotype was observed many times. The rearrangement uses TRBV5-1 and TRBJ2-3; a weak D match, TRBD2 (7 bases). The CDR3 length is 15 residues. Germline values: CDR1 SGHRS, CDR2 YFSETQ. Trimming took off 6 bases at V and 0 bases at J, with 14 bases between the two ends. The CDR3 nucleotides are TGCGCCAGCAAGGGGGGGCGGGGGAGCACAGATACGCAGTATTTT. Its translation is CASKGGRGSTDTQYF.

The sample holds many counts of this clonotype. The chain carries TRBV20-1 and TRBJ2-4; no clear D. Germline values: CDR1 DFQATT, CDR2 SNEGSKA (reference sequence). With 5 bases removed from V and 0 bases from J, the gap between germline ends came to 8 bases. The CDR3 runs 13 residues. The CDR3 spells CSALDIAKNIQYF. CDR3 DNA sequence: TGCAGTGCTCTAGACATAGCCAAAAACATTCAGTACTTC.

In this sample, this clonotype turned up many times. The CDR3 reads CASSLGTGVGTEAFF. CDR3 in DNA: TGTGCCAGCAGCTTGGGGACAGGGGTAGGCACTGAAGCTTTCTTT. V gene TRBV7-9 combines with J gene TRBJ1-1, with 10 bases that match TRBD1. Germline V gives CDR1 SEHNR, CDR2 FQNEAQ (reference sequence). The CDR3 length is 15 residues. The J segment lost 4 bases and the V segment lost 3 bases, leaving 5 bases of the junction unmatched.

This clonotype was recorded once. This chain joins TRBV19 and TRBJ2-6; 10 bases agree with TRBD2. The CDR3 has 22 amino acids. V lost 1 base and J lost 0; bases outside the gene matches: 15. CDR1 and CDR2 (germline): LNHDA, SQIVND (reference sequence). CDR3 nucleotides: TGTGCCAGTAGTATAGGTTTGTCTTATTCGACTAGCGGGTCCTCTGGGGCCAACGTCCTGACTTTC. Protein sequence: CASSIGLSYSTSGSSGANVLTF.

This clonotype was seen many times. This chain joins TRBV5-5 and TRBJ2-4, with D tentatively TRBD1 or TRBD2 (5 bases each). The germline V gene has CDR1 SGHKS and CDR2 YYEKEE (reference sequence). This CDR3 has 14 amino acids. Trimming cost V 3 bases and J 8 bases, with 15 bases left between them. CDR3 sequence (DNA): TGTGCCAGCAGCTCGGGGACGAGCAGGGACATTCAGTACTTC. Its translation: CASSSGTSRDIQYF.

The sample holds many counts of this clonotype. The chain is built from TRBV4-1 and TRBJ2-3; D not resolved. From germline, CDR1 is MGHRA and CDR2 YSYEKL. The V and J ends lost 0 bases and 0 bases respectively, with 4 bases between them. The CDR3 runs 14 residues. This CDR3 reads CASSQDLSTDTQYF. For the CDR3, the DNA is TGCGCCAGCAGCCAAGATCTCAGCACAGATACGCAGTATTTT.

There are many counts of this clonotype. This CDR3 is CSARETSGNYNEQFF. The CDR3 nucleotides read TGCAGTGCTAGGGAGACTAGCGGGAATTACAATGAGCAGTTCTTC. This chain connects TRBV20-1 to TRBJ2-1; 11 positions agree with TRBD2. The length of the CDR3 is 15 residues. The germline V gene encodes CDR1 DFQATT and CDR2 SNEGSKA (reference sequence). The V segment lost 3 bases and the J segment 4 bases; nucleotides outside the gene matches: 5.

This clonotype came up many times. V usage is TRBV9 and J usage is TRBJ1-1; a possible D gene is TRBD1 (6 bases). Germline V gene lookup returns CDR1 SGDLS and CDR2 YYNGEE. V shed 5 bases and J shed 1 base, with 15 bases lying between them. This CDR3 comprises 15 residues. The CDR3 sequence is CASSPRGGANTEAFF. The CDR3 region has the DNA TGTGCCAGCAGTCCCCGGGGGGGGGCGAACACTGAAGCTTTCTTT. The entire variable domain, with the rest obtained from reference TRBV9 and TRBJ1-1, is as follows: DSGVTQTPKHLITATGQRVTLRCSPRSGDLSVYWYQQSLDQGLQFLIQYYNGEERAKGNILERFSAQQFPDLHSELNLSSLELGDSALYFCASSPRGGANTEAFFGQGTRLTVV.

This clonotype was counted many times. This CDR3 reads CASSAGTGAYNEQFF. The DNA of the CDR3 is TGTGCCAGCAGCGCCGGGACAGGGGCCTACAATGAGCAGTTCTTC. V gene TRBV9 combines with J gene TRBJ2-1, with 10 bases lining up with TRBD1. CDR3 length: 15 amino acids. Germline trimming cut 3 bases from V and 2 bases from J; bases unmatched to any gene: 2. Per germline, CDR1 SGDLS and CDR2 YYNGEE.

The gene calls are TRBV9 and TRBJ1-3; D is unclear. Looked up from germline, CDR1 is SGDLS and CDR2 is YYNGEE. The CDR3 consists of 14 residues. V was trimmed by 0 bases and J by 0 bases, leaving 4 bases between them. The CDR3 protein is CASSVGNSGNTIYF. In nucleotides, the CDR3 is TGTGCCAGCAGCGTAGGCAACTCTGGAAACACCATATATTTT.

In this sample, this clonotype turned up many times. This chain links TRBV10-3 with TRBJ2-1; no reliable D call. CDR1 ENHRY and CDR2 SYGVKD come from the germline V gene. With 4 bases removed from V and 5 bases from J, the gap between germline ends came to 3 bases. This CDR3 is built from 11 residues. Here the CDR3 reads CAISADNEQFF. The CDR3, as DNA: TGTGCCATCAGTGCCGACAATGAGCAGTTCTTC.